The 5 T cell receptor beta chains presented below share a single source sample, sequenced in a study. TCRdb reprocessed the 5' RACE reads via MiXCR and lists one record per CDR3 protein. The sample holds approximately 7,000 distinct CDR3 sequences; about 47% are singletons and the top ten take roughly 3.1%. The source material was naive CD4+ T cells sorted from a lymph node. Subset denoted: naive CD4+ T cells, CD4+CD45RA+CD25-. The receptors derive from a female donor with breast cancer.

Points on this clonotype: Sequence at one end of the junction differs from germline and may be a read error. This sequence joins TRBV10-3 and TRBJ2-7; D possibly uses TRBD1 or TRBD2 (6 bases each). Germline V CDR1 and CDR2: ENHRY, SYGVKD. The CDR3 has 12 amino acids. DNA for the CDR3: TGTGCCATCGGGCAGGGGACTCCACAACAAGGCTTC. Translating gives CAIGQGTPQQGF.

Here the CDR3 reads CASSADYEQYF. In DNA, the CDR3 is TGCGCCAGCAGCGCGGACTACGAGCAGTACTTC. The chain recombines TRBV5-1 with TRBJ2-7; D is uncertain. This CDR3 is built from 11 residues. Germline V gives CDR1 SGHRS, CDR2 YFSETQ. V was trimmed by 4 bases and J by 3 bases, leaving 5 bases between them.

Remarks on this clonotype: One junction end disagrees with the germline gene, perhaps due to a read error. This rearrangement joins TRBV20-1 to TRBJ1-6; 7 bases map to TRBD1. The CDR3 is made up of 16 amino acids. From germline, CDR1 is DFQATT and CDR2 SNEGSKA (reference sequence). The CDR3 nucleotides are TGCAGTGCTAGAGCCGACAGGGAATCCTATAATTCACTCCTCCACTTT. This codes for CSARADRESYNSLLHF.

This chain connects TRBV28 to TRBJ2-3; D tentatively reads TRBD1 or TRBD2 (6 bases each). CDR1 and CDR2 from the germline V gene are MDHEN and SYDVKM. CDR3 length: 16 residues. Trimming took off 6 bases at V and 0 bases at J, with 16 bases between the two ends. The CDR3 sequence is CASRPLRGRSTDTQYF. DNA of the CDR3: TGTGCCAGCAGACCACTACGGGGGCGCAGCACAGATACGCAGTATTTT.

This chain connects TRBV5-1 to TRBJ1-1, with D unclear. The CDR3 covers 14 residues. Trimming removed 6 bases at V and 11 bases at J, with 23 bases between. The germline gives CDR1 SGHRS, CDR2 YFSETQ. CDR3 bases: TGCGCCAGCAACAAGATCGCGGGCGCGGTTGGCGCTTTCTTT. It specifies CASNKIAGAVGAFF.